The clone carrying this TCR beta chain showed up just a few times. The CDR3 contains 16 residues. Germline CDR1 is MNHEY and CDR2 is SMNVEV (reference sequence). Losses at the gene ends were 5 bases for V and 7 bases for J; bases not matched to a gene: 11. Data came from immunoSEQ multiplex PCR; TCRdb stores just in-frame clones and leaves some out. This table holds around 71,000 clones, roughly 86% found once. The sample comes from a study of control samples from healthy donors and cancer patients. Sequenced input: PBMCs. This chain connects TRBV27 to TRBJ2-1, with 10 bases identical to TRBD2. The TCR was taken from a woman aged 50 to 60 with head and neck cancer. In DNA form, the CDR3 reads TGTGCCAGCAGTCCACGAGCGGGGGGGCCGGGGAATGAGCAGTTCTTC. Its translation: CASSPRAGGPGNEQFF.